Below are 10 T cell receptor beta chains sequenced from a single sample in a study of identical twins (dated by TCRdb to 2016 to 2017). The method was 5' RACE. The run used an Illumina HiSeq 2000. TCRdb reworked the public reads: Q25 trimming with fastp, MiXCR clone assembly, productive beta chains retained. Each entry merges the rows of one CDR3 protein and shows their most common DNA and genes. The sample includes around 160,000 distinct CDR3 sequences, with roughly 3.5% observed a single time. More than 6.5% of the sample goes to the ten largest clones. The sample comprised memory T cells sorted from blood. The cell subset or site label of this sample denotes: CD45RO+ enriched T cells. All receptors derive from a man aged 18 to 29 in good health.

The table lists this clonotype with many counts. The chain has TRBV7-2 and TRBJ1-5; 8 bases match TRBD1. Germline V gives CDR1 SGHTA, CDR2 FQGNSA. This CDR3 spans 15 amino acids. The trim removed 4 bases at V and 7 bases at J, leaving 9 bases unmatched. Here the CDR3 reads CASSWTGRSTQPQHF. CDR3 bases: TGTGCCAGCAGCTGGACAGGGCGAAGTACCCAGCCCCAGCATTTT.

This clonotype occurred many times. The V and J genes are TRBV11-2 and TRBJ2-3; D tentatively reads TRBD1 or TRBD2 (6 bases each). In germline, CDR1 is SGHAT, CDR2 FQNNGV. The CDR3 consists of 14 residues. Trimming took off 5 bases at V and 4 bases at J, with 13 bases between the two ends. The CDR3 protein is CASSAVGGPDTQYF. In nucleotides, the CDR3 is TGTGCCAGCAGCGCAGTTGGGGGGCCAGATACGCAGTATTTT.

This clonotype was picked up many times. The chain uses TRBV7-8 and TRBJ2-7, with D perhaps given as TRBD1 or TRBD2 (5 bases each). CDR1 is SGHVS, CDR2 FQNEAQ, per germline. V was pared by 1 base and J by 5 bases, with 9 bases between. CDR3 length equals 13 residues. As DNA, the CDR3 is TGTGCCAGCAGCTTAGATAGGGACGACGAGCAGTACTTC. Translating it yields CASSLDRDDEQYF.

This clonotype was counted only a few times. The chain is built from TRBV2 and TRBJ1-2; 7 nucleotides agree with TRBD1. V lost 6 bases, J lost 8 bases, and 9 bases stayed unmatched. Germline-derived CDR1 and CDR2 are SNHLY and FYNNEI. CDR3 length: 13 amino acids. The CDR3 coding sequence is TGTGCCAGCAGAGTGACAGGGTTAAAAGGCTACACCTTC. It encodes CASRVTGLKGYTF.

At least ten counts were recorded for this clonotype. The rearrangement joins TRBV4-3 to TRBJ1-1; D is perhaps TRBD1 (5 bases). CDR3 length: 16 residues. CDR1 and CDR2 from the germline V gene are LGHNA and YSLEER. Trimming stripped 0 bases from V and 4 bases from J, with 15 bases between. The CDR3 DNA reads as TGCGCCAGCAGCCAAGATCGGTGGGCCGGGGGCACTGAAGCTTTCTTT. Translation gives CASSQDRWAGGTEAFF.

CDR3 sequence (DNA): TGTGCCAGCAGCTTCCTGGGGGAGGAGGCGAGCACTGAAGCTTTCTTT. Encoded protein: CASSFLGEEASTEAFF. The genes are TRBV14 and TRBJ1-1, with D perhaps matching TRBD1 (5 bases). Germline CDR1 is SGHDN and CDR2 is FVKESK. V lost 5 bases, J lost 4 bases, and 20 bases lay in between. This CDR3 has 16 residues.

The table lists this clonotype with many counts. The J gene is TRBJ2-2, the V gene TRBV12-3 or TRBV12-4, with a possible D match to TRBD1 (6 bases). This CDR3 spans 14 amino acids. Trimming cost V 2 bases and J 6 bases, with 10 bases left between them. CDR3 region: CASSLSGVAGELFF. The CDR3 nucleotides read TGTGCCAGCAGTTTATCAGGGGTCGCCGGGGAGCTGTTTTTT.

This clonotype showed up many times. The V call is TRBV9, the J call TRBJ2-5; D possibly uses TRBD1 or TRBD2 (5 bases each). The CDR3 totals 16 residues. The V gene's germline CDR1 is SGDLS and CDR2 YYNGEE. Trimming removed 0 bases from V and 4 bases from J, with 16 bases in between. The CDR3 is CASSVEYRGAGETQYF. The CDR3 coding sequence is TGTGCCAGCAGCGTAGAGTATCGAGGGGCTGGAGAGACCCAGTACTTC.

This clonotype came up many times. V usage is TRBV29-1 and J usage is TRBJ1-2; no clear D gene. The CDR3 has 12 residues. Looked up from germline, CDR1 is SQVTM and CDR2 is ANQGSEA. Trimming took 8 bases from V and 0 from J, leaving 10 bases between them. The CDR3 loop is CSTAETNYGYTF. The CDR3 DNA is TGCAGCACGGCAGAGACTAACTATGGCTACACCTTC. Full variable domain (rest looked up from reference TRBV29-1 and TRBJ1-2): SAVISQKPSRDICQRGTSLTIQCQVDSQVTMMFWYRQQPGQSLTLIATANQGSEATYESGFVIDKFPISRPNLTFSTLTVSNMSPEDSSIYLCSTAETNYGYTFGSGTRLTVV.

Notes on this clonotype: It is likely a read error, because the conserved phenylalanine at the end of the CDR3 is missing. The chain combines TRBV27 with TRBJ2-2; D might be TRBD1 (6 bases). The CDR3 runs 15 residues. Germline CDR1 is MNHEY and CDR2 is SMNVEV (reference sequence). V gave up 9 bases and J gave up 5 bases, with 19 bases separating them. CDR3 DNA sequence: TGTGCCAGAAGGACCACCGGGACAAGGACCGGGGAGCTGTTTTCT. Its translation: CARRTTGTRTGELFS.